The 13 T cell receptor beta chains presented below share a single source sample, sequenced in a study of blood T cell repertoires in COVID-19 (dated by TCRdb to about 2020). The method was the immunoSEQ multiplex PCR assay. Drawn from immuneACCESS, this table holds only the in-frame rearrangements with V and J called that TCRdb kept. Clones are partly lost; checked studies trace under half to an unresolved V gene and leave the rest unexplained. The sample table contains under 300,000 clones; only one count was recorded for over 75% of them. The ten top clones hold 2% to 2.5% of the sample. Sample: peripheral blood. The receptors were gathered from a woman aged 40 to 49 who had recovered from COVID-19.

The CDR3 coding sequence is TGTGCCAGTAGGGAAGGACAGGGGCCTAATCAGCCCCAGCATTTT. Translation gives CASREGQGPNQPQHF. The chain uses TRBV19 and TRBJ1-5; TRBD1 agrees at 9 bases. The germline CDR1 and CDR2 sequences are LNHDA and SQIVND (reference sequence). This CDR3 is built from 15 residues. Germline trimming cut 6 bases from V and 4 bases from J; bases unmatched to any gene: 7.

J is TRBJ2-5 and V is TRBV11-3; D gene uncertain. Trimming removed 4 bases from V and 5 bases from J, with 11 bases in between. CDR1 and CDR2 (germline): SGHNT, YENEEA. The CDR3 spans 13 residues. DNA for the CDR3: TGTGCCAGCAGCTCGACGGGTTTGGAGACCCAGTACTTC. Translating it yields CASSSTGLETQYF.

The V call is TRBV9, the J call TRBJ2-3; D ambiguous. The CDR3 is 16 amino acids. V lost 4 bases, J lost 0 bases, and 15 bases lay in between. CDR1 SGDLS and CDR2 YYNGEE come from the germline V gene. The CDR3: CASSLLEFSSTDTQYF. The CDR3 DNA reads as TGTGCCAGCAGCCTCCTGGAGTTCTCTAGCACAGATACGCAGTATTTT.

The chain carries TRBV3-1 (or the pseudogene TRBV3-2) and TRBJ1-1; 9 bases are shared with TRBD1. CDR3 length equals 16 residues. The V gene end was trimmed by 2 bases and the J gene end by 4 bases; junction bases not matched to a gene: 8. Germline lookup yields CDR1 LGHDT and CDR2 YNNKEL (reference sequence). Here the CDR3 DNA reads TGTGCCAGCAGCCAACGGACAGGGGTATGGGTCACTGAAGCTTTCTTT. Translation: CASSQRTGVWVTEAFF.

The rearrangement uses TRBV19 and TRBJ2-3; 8 positions match TRBD2. The trim removed 5 bases at V and 4 bases at J, leaving 8 bases unmatched. The germline V gene encodes CDR1 LNHDA and CDR2 SQIVND (reference sequence). The CDR3 totals 15 residues. CDR3 sequence: CASSSVAGFPDTQYF. CDR3 nucleotide sequence: TGTGCCAGTAGTTCCGTAGCGGGATTTCCAGATACGCAGTATTTT.

The V and J genes are TRBV19 and TRBJ2-4; 7 bases fit TRBD1. This CDR3 contains 13 residues. V dropped 10 bases and J dropped 3; count of bases not matched to a gene: 6. Germline loops: CDR1 LNHDA, CDR2 SQIVND (reference sequence). The CDR3 spells CATRDRDKNIQYF. CDR3 coding DNA: TGTGCCACGCGAGACAGGGACAAAAACATTCAGTACTTC.

This clone showed up just once. The chain has TRBV3-1 (or the pseudogene TRBV3-2) and TRBJ1-3; TRBD1 aligns across 8 bases. The length of the CDR3 is 22 residues. V lost 3 bases, J lost 0 bases, and 22 bases stayed unmatched. CDR1 and CDR2 from the germline V gene are LGHDT and YNNKEL (reference sequence). The CDR3 region has the DNA TGTGCCAGCAGCCATAAGGAACCCAAAACGGGGGGACAGGTTCTCTCTGGAAACACCATATATTTT. Its translation is CASSHKEPKTGGQVLSGNTIYF.

The chain carries TRBV4-2 and TRBJ2-7; D is perhaps TRBD1 (5 bases). CDR1 is LGHNA, CDR2 YNFKEQ, per germline. The CDR3 length is 15 residues. The germline V and J ends were trimmed by 2 bases and 4 bases, with 15 bases remaining between them. The CDR3 region is CASSQITAGPYEQYF. The CDR3 nucleotides read TGTGCCAGCAGCCAAATCACCGCAGGGCCTTACGAGCAGTACTTC.

This clone was detected ten times or more. The chain is built from TRBV2 and TRBJ1-3; weak D call: TRBD1 (5 bases). CDR3 length: 15 residues. Trimming left V 4 bases short and J 0 bases short, with 10 bases between. The V gene's germline CDR1 is SNHLY and CDR2 FYNNEI. CDR3 nucleotides: TGTGCCAGCAGTGGACAGACTCACTCTGGAAACACCATATATTTT. Translation: CASSGQTHSGNTIYF.

The rearrangement joins TRBV19 to TRBJ2-3, with TRBD2 as a possible D gene (5 bases). The V end was cut by 1 base, the J end by 3 bases, with 14 bases between. This CDR3 has 16 amino acids. Germline CDR1 is LNHDA and CDR2 is SQIVND (reference sequence). CDR3 sequence (DNA): TGTGCCAGTAGTATAGTAGGAGGCCCCGGGACAGATACGCAGTATTTT. Translation: CASSIVGGPGTDTQYF.

The count of this clone is one. The gene calls are TRBV4-1 and TRBJ2-3, with 14 bases aligning to TRBD2. Germline values: CDR1 MGHRA, CDR2 YSYEKL. This CDR3 has 19 amino acids. V was pared by 0 bases and J by 5 bases, with 10 bases of the junction left unmatched. CDR3 DNA: TGCGCCAGCAGCCAAGAGACTAGCGGGGGGGTAAATCCCCAAGATACGCAGTATTTT. This codes for CASSQETSGGVNPQDTQYF.

The V gene is TRBV2, the J gene TRBJ2-3; a possible D gene is TRBD1 (6 bases). This CDR3 comprises 14 residues. Trimming removed 5 bases from V and 2 bases from J, with 11 bases in between. The germline V gene encodes CDR1 SNHLY and CDR2 FYNNEI. CDR3: CASSLRGITDTQYF. The CDR3 DNA is TGTGCCAGCAGTCTCAGGGGAATCACAGATACGCAGTATTTT.

The gene calls are TRBV20-1 and TRBJ2-1; TRBD2 agrees at 8 bases. Germline CDR1 reads DFQATT; CDR2 reads SNEGSKA (reference sequence). CDR3 length: 20 amino acids. The trim removed 3 bases at V and 4 bases at J, leaving 23 bases unmatched. The CDR3 region is CSASPPSQVAWSGSYNEQFF. The CDR3 nucleotides read TGCAGTGCTAGTCCCCCGAGCCAAGTAGCGTGGAGCGGGAGTTACAATGAGCAGTTCTTC.